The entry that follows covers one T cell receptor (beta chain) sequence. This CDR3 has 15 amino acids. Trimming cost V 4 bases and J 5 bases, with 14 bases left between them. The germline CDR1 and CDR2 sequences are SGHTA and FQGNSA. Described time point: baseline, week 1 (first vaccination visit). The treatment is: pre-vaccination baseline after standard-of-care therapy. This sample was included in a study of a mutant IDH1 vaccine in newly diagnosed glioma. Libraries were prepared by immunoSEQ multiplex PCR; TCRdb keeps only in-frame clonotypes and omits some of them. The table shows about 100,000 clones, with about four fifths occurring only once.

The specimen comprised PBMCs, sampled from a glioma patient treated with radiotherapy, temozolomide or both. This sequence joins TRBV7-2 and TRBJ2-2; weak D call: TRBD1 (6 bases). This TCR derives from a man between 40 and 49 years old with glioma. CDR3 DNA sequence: TGTGCCAGCAGCTCATCCGGGACATATACCGGGGAGCTGTTTTTT. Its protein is CASSSSGTYTGELFF.